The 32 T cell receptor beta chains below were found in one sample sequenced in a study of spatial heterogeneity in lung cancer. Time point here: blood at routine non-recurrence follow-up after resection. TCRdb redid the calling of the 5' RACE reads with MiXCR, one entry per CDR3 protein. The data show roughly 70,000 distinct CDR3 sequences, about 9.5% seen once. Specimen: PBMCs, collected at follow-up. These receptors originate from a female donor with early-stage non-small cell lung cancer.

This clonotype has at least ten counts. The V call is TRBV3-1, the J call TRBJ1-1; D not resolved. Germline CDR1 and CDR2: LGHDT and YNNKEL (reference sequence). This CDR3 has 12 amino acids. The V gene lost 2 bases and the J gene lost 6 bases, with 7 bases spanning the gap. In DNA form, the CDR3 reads TGTGCCAGCAGCCAAAGAGGCTCTGAAGCTTTCTTT. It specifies CASSQRGSEAFF. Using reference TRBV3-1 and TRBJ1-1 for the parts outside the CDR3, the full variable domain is DTAVSQTPKYLVTQMGNDKSIKCEQNLGHDTMYWYKQDSKKFLKIMFSYNNKELIINETVPNRFSPKSPDKAHLNLHINSLELGDSAVYFCASSQRGSEAFFGQGTRLTVV.

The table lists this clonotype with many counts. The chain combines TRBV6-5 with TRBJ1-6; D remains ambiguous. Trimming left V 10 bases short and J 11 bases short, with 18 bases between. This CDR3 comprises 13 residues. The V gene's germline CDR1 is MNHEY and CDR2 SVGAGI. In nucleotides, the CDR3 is TGTGCCACATCCCGGTCCCCCGAGACACCCCTCCACTTT. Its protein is CATSRSPETPLHF.

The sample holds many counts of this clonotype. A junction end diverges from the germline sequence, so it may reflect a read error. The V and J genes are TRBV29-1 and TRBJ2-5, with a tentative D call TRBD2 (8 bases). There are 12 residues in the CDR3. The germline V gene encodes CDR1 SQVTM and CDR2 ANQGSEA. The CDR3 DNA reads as TGCAGCGTTGGGTTGACGGGAGGGGGCCAGAACTTC. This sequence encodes CSVGLTGGGQNF.

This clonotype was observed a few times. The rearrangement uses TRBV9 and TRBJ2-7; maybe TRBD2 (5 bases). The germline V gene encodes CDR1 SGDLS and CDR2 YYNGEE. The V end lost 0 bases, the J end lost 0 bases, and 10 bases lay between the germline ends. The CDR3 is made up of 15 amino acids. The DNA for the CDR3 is TGTGCCAGCAGCGTAGGGCGGGCACTCTCCTACGAGCAGTACTTC. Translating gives CASSVGRALSYEQYF.

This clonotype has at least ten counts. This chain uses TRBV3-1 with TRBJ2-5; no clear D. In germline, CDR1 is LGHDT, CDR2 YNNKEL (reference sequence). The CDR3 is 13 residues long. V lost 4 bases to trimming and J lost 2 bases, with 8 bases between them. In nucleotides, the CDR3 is TGTGCCAGCAGCCTGGGCCCTCAAGAGACCCAGTACTTC. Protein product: CASSLGPQETQYF.

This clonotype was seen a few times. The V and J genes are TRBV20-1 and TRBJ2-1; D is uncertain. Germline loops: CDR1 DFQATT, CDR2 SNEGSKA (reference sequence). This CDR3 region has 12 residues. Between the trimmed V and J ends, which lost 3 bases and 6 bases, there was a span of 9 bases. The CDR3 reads CSARGRVNEQFF. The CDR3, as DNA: TGCAGTGCTAGGGGTCGGGTCAATGAGCAGTTCTTC.

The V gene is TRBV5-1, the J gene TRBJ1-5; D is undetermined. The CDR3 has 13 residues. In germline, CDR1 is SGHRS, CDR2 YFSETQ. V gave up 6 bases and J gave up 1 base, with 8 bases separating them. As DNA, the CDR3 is TGCGCCAGCACCACCGGGAGCAATCAGCCCCAGCATTTT. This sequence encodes CASTTGSNQPQHF.

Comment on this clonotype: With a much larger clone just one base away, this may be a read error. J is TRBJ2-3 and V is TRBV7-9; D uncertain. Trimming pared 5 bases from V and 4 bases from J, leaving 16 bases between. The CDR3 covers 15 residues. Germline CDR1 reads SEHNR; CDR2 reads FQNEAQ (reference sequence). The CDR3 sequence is CASSPDGPLADTQYF. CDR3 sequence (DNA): TGTGCCAGCAGCCCTGACGGGCCCCTGGCAGATACGCAGTATTTT.

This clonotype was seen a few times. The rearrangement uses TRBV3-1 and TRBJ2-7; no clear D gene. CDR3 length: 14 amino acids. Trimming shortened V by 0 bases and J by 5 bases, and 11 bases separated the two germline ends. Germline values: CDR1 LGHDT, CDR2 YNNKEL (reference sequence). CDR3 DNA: TGTGCCAGCAGCCAAGATTGGCCCAGAGACGAGCAGTACTTC. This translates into CASSQDWPRDEQYF.

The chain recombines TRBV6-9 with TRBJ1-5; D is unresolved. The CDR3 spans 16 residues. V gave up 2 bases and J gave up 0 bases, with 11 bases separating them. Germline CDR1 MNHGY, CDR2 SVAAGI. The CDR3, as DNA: TGTGCCAGCAGTTATCTCCCGGGTCATAGCAATCAGCCCCAGCATTTT. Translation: CASSYLPGHSNQPQHF.

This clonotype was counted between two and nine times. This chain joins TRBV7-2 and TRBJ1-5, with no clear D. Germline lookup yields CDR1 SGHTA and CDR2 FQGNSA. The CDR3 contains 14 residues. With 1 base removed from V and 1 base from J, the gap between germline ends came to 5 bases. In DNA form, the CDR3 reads TGTGCCAGCAGCTTAGAAAAGAGCAATCAGCCCCAGCATTTT. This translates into CASSLEKSNQPQHF.

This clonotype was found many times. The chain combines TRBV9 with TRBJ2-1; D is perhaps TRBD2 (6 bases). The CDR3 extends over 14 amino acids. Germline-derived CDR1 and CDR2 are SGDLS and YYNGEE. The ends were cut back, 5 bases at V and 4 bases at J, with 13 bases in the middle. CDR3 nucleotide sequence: TGTGCCAGCAGGGGCGCGGGGTCGTACAATGAGCAGTTCTTC. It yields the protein CASRGAGSYNEQFF.

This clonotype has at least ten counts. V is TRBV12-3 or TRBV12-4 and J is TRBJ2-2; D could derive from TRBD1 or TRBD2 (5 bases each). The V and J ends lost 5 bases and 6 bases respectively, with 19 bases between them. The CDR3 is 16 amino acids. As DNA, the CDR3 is TGTGCCAGCAGTGGGATGCATAGAGGGGTTCCCGGGGAGCTGTTTTTT. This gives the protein CASSGMHRGVPGELFF.

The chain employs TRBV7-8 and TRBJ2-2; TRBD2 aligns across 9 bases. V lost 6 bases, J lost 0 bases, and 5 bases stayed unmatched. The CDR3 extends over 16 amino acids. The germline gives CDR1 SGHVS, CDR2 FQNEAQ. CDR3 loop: CASSRIAGANTGELFF. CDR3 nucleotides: TGTGCCAGCAGTCGTATAGCGGGAGCGAACACCGGGGAGCTGTTTTTT.

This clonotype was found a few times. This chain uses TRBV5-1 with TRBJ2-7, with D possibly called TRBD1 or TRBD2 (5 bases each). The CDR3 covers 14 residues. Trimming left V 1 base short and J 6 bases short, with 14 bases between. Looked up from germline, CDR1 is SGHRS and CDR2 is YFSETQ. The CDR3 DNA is TGCGCCAGCAGCTTGACCGAGGGGTCGGGCGAGCAGTACTTC. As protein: CASSLTEGSGEQYF.

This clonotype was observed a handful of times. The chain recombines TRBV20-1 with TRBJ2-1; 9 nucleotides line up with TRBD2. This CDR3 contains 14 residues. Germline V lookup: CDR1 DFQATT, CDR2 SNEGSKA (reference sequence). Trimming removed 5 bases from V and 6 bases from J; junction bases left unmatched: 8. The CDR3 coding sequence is TGCAGTGCTTTGCTAGCGGGACGTCTCAATGAGCAGTTCTTC. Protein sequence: CSALLAGRLNEQFF.

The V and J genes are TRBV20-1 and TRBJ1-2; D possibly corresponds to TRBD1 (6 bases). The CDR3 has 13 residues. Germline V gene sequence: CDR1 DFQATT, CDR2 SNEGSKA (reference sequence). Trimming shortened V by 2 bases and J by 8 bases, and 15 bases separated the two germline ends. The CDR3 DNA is TGCAGTGCTAGAAAGGGGGTCCTGCGAGGCTACACCTTC. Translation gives CSARKGVLRGYTF.

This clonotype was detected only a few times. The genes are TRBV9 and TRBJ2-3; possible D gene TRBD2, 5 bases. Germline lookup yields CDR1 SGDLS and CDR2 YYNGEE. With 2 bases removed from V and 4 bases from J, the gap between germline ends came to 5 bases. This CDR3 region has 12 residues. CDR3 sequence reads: CASSVDSDTQYF. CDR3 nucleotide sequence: TGTGCCAGCAGCGTGGACTCAGATACGCAGTATTTT. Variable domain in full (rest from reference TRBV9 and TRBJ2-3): DSGVTQTPKHLITATGQRVTLRCSPRSGDLSVYWYQQSLDQGLQFLIQYYNGEERAKGNILERFSAQQFPDLHSELNLSSLELGDSALYFCASSVDSDTQYFGPGTRLTVL.

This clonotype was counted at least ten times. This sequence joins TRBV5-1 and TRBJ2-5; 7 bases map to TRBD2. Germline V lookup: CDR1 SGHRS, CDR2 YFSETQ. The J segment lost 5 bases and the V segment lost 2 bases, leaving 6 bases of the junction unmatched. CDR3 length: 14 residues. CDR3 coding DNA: TGCGCCAGCAGCTTCACTAGCGATGGGGAGACCCAGTACTTC. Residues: CASSFTSDGETQYF.

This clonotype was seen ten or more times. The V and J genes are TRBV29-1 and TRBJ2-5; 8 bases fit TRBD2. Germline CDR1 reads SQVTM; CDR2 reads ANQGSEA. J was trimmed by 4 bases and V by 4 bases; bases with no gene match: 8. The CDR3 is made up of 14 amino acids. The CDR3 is CSVVDLAGGETQYF. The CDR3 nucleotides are TGCAGCGTTGTGGATCTAGCGGGCGGAGAGACCCAGTACTTC.

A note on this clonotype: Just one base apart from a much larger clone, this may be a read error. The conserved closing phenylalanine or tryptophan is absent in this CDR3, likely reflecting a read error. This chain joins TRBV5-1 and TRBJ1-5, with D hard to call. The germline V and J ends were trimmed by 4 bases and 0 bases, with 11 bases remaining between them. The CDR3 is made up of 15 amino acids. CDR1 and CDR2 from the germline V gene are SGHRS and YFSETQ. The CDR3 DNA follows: TGCGCCAGCAGCCCCGGACCAAGTAGCAATCAGCCCCAGCATTCT. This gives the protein CASSPGPSSNQPQHS.

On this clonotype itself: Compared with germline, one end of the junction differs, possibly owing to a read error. CDR3 sequence: CASSQEAGLTWELFF. As DNA, the CDR3 is TGTGCCAGCAGCCAAGAAGCGGGCCTCACCTGGGAGCTGTTTTTT. The chain joins TRBV3-1 to TRBJ2-2, with D tentatively TRBD2 (6 bases). The CDR3 has 15 residues. The germline gives CDR1 LGHDT, CDR2 YNNKEL (reference sequence).

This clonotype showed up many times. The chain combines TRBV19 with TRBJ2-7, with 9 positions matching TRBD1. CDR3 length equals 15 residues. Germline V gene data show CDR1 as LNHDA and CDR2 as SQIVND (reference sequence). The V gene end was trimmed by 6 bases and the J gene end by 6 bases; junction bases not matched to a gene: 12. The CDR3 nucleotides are TGTGCCAGTAGCCCCCGAAGGACAGGGGTTGGCGAGCAGTACTTC. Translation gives CASSPRRTGVGEQYF.

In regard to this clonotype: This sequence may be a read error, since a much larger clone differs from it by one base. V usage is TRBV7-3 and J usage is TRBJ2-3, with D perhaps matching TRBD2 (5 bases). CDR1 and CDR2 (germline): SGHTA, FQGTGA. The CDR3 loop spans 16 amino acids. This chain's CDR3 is CVSSPGTTGRGDTQYF. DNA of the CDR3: TGTGTCAGCAGCCCCGGCACCACTGGACGGGGAGATACGCAGTATTTT.

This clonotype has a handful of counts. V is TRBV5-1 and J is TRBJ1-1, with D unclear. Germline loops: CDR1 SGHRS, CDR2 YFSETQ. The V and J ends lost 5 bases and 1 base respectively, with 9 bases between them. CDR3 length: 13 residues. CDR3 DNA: TGCGCCAGCAGAGGACGGCAGAACACTGAAGCTTTCTTT. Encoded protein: CASRGRQNTEAFF. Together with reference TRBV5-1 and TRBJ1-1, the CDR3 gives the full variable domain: KAGVTQTPRYLIKTRGQQVTLSCSPISGHRSVSWYQQTPGQGLQFLFEYFSETQRNKGNFPGRFSGRQFSNSRSEMNVSTLELGDSALYLCASRGRQNTEAFFGQGTRLTVV.

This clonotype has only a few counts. CDR3 bases: TGCGCCAGCAGCCAATGGGTTGGCAGGGTGGATTCACCCCTCCACTTT. Its translation is CASSQWVGRVDSPLHF. The chain combines TRBV4-1 with TRBJ1-6; D might be TRBD1 (5 bases). V shed 2 bases and J shed 8 bases, with 16 bases lying between them. CDR1 MGHRA and CDR2 YSYEKL come from the germline V gene. The CDR3 spans 16 residues.

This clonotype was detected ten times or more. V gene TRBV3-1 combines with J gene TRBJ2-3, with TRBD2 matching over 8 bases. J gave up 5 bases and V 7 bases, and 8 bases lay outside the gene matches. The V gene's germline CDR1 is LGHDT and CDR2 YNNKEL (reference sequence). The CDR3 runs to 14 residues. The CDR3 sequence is CASKPGLAGDTQYF. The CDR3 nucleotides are TGTGCCAGCAAACCTGGACTAGCAGGAGATACGCAGTATTTT.

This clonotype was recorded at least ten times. CDR3 in DNA: TGCGCCAGCAGTCAACAAGAGACCCAGTACTTC. Protein product: CASSQQETQYF. This chain connects TRBV23-1 to TRBJ2-5; no firm D call. TRBV23-1 is noted as an ORF with a role that remains uncertain. This CDR3 is 11 amino acids long. Trimming left V 2 bases short and J 2 bases short, with 0 bases between.

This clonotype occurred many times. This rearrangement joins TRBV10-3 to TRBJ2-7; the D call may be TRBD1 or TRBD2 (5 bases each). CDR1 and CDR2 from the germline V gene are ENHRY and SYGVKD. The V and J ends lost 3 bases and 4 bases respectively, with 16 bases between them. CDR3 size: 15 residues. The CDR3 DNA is TGTGCCATCAGTGAAACCCGGGACGGCTTATACGAGCAGTACTTC. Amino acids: CAISETRDGLYEQYF.

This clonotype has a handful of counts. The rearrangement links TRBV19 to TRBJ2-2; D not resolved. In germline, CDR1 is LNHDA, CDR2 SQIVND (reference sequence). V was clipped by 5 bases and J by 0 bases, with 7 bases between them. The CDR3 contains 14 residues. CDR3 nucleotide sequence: TGTGCCAGTAGTCAGGCGACGAACACCGGGGAGCTGTTTTTT. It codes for CASSQATNTGELFF.

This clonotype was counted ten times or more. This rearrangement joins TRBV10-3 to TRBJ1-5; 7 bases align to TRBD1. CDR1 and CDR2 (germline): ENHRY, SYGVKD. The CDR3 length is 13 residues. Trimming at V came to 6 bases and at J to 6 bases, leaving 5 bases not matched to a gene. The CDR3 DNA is TGTGCCATCAGAGGCGACAGGGCTCAGCCCCAGCATTTT. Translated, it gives CAIRGDRAQPQHF.

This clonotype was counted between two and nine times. CDR3 nucleotide sequence: TGTGCCAGCAGCCAGGGGACGAATGAAAAACTGTTTTTT. Its translation is CASSQGTNEKLFF. V usage is TRBV3-1 and J usage is TRBJ1-4; TRBD1 might be the D (5 bases). The CDR3 spans 13 residues. Germline V gene data show CDR1 as LGHDT and CDR2 as YNNKEL (reference sequence). The germline V and J ends were trimmed by 3 bases and 5 bases, with 7 bases remaining between them.